Each of the 20 T cell receptor beta chains below was sequenced from the same sample in a study of control samples from healthy donors and cancer patients. The method was immunoSEQ multiplex PCR; TCRdb's version includes in-frame clones alone and lacks a portion of them. The sample contains about 26,000 clones, approximately 85% of which appear only once. The sequenced material came from PBMCs. These receptors all stem from a man aged 55 to 69 with colorectal cancer.

The chain is built from TRBV18 and TRBJ1-1; D is undetermined. Germline V CDR1 and CDR2: KGHSH, LQKENI. V was cut by 3 bases and J by 2 bases, with 10 bases left in between. The CDR3 is 14 amino acids. The CDR3 is CASSPTARNTEAFF. The CDR3 bases are TGTGCCAGCTCACCCACCGCGCGAAACACTGAAGCTTTCTTT.

The chain employs TRBV6-5 and TRBJ2-7; 12 bases line up with TRBD2. Germline V gene lookup returns CDR1 MNHEY and CDR2 SVGAGI. With 6 bases clipped from V and 12 bases from J, the junction kept 6 bases outside the gene matches. The CDR3 sequence is 12 residues long. CDR3 nucleotides: TGTGCCAGCAGACTAGCGGGGGGTCCCCTGTACTTC. Translation gives CASRLAGGPLYF.

The rearrangement joins TRBV7-6 to TRBJ2-5; 7 nucleotides agree with TRBD1. The CDR3 has 14 residues. V trimming: 5 bases; J trimming: 2 bases; junction bases outside the gene matches: 5. The germline V gene encodes CDR1 SGHVS and CDR2 FNYEAQ. The CDR3 coding sequence is TGTGCCAGCAGCCTTAGGGGGCGGCAAGAGACCCAGTACTTC. Protein: CASSLRGRQETQYF.

The gene calls are TRBV4-1 and TRBJ2-7; no clear D. Between the trimmed V and J ends, which lost 4 bases and 2 bases, there was a span of 12 bases. This CDR3 is 14 amino acids long. Germline assignment: CDR1 MGHRA and CDR2 YSYEKL. The CDR3 loop is CASSRTTDTYEQYF. CDR3 coding DNA: TGCGCCAGCAGCCGAACGACGGATACCTACGAGCAGTACTTC.

This chain uses TRBV7-2 with TRBJ1-6, with D unclear. The CDR3 has 14 residues. V lost 4 bases, J lost 8 bases, and 12 bases lay in between. CDR1 is SGHTA and CDR2 is FQGNSA in the germline V gene. CDR3 protein: CASSWKASDSPLHF. In DNA form, the CDR3 reads TGTGCCAGCAGCTGGAAGGCCTCGGATTCACCCCTCCACTTT. The full variable domain, with the rest looked up from reference TRBV7-2 and TRBJ1-6, is GAGVSQSPSNKVTEKGKDVELRCDPISGHTALYWYRQSLGQGLEFLIYFQGNSAPDKSGLPSDRFSAERTGGSVSTLTIQRTQQEDSAVYLCASSWKASDSPLHFGNGTRLTVT.

V gene TRBV5-6 combines with J gene TRBJ1-1; no clear D. The CDR3 is 14 residues long. V shed 5 bases and J shed 2 bases, with 13 bases lying between them. CDR1 is SGHDT, CDR2 YYEEEE, per germline. CDR3 sequence (DNA): TGTGCCAGCAGGGCCTATTCCCGAAACACTGAAGCTTTCTTT. Protein product: CASRAYSRNTEAFF. Full variable domain (missing parts from reference TRBV5-6 and TRBJ1-1): DAGVTQSPTHLIKTRGQQVTLRCSPKSGHDTVSWYQQALGQGPQFIFQYYEEEERQRGNFPDRFSGHQFPNYSSELNVNALLLGDSALYLCASRAYSRNTEAFFGQGTRLTVV.

The V gene is TRBV5-1, the J gene TRBJ1-1; D unclear. The V gene's germline CDR1 is SGHRS and CDR2 YFSETQ. This CDR3 has 13 residues. V was cut by 3 bases and J by 3 bases, with 9 bases left in between. The CDR3 region has the DNA TGCGCCAGCAGCTCTACCGGGTACACTGAAGCTTTCTTT. Translating gives CASSSTGYTEAFF.

J is TRBJ1-2 and V is TRBV2; D not certain. The ends were cut back, 8 bases at V and 8 bases at J, with 21 bases in the middle. Looked up from germline, CDR1 is SNHLY and CDR2 is FYNNEI. The length of the CDR3 is 14 residues. Written as DNA, the CDR3 is TGTGCCAGCTTCCTCCAAATAGGGTTCAAGGGCTACACCTTC. Translating gives CASFLQIGFKGYTF.

The V call is TRBV5-1, the J call TRBJ1-3; TRBD1 might be the D (6 bases). Per germline, CDR1 SGHRS and CDR2 YFSETQ. This CDR3 comprises 16 residues. The V and J ends lost 1 base and 7 bases respectively, with 18 bases between them. The CDR3: CASSLQGLVPGNTIYF. For the CDR3, the DNA is TGCGCCAGCAGCTTGCAGGGGCTGGTTCCCGGGAACACCATATATTTT.

This chain uses TRBV18 with TRBJ1-5, with D perhaps matching TRBD1 (6 bases). The CDR3 sequence is 15 residues long. Per germline, CDR1 KGHSH and CDR2 LQKENI. V lost 4 bases, J lost 5 bases, and 15 bases lay in between. The CDR3 spells CASSREQGIHQPQHF. Here the CDR3 DNA reads TGTGCCAGCTCACGAGAACAGGGTATCCATCAGCCCCAGCATTTT.

V gene TRBV24-1 combines with J gene TRBJ2-4, with D possibly called TRBD1 or TRBD2 (5 bases each). The CDR3 is made up of 14 amino acids. Trimming stripped 3 bases from V and 6 bases from J, with 11 bases between. Germline CDR1 and CDR2: KGHDR and SFDVKD. The CDR3 loop reads CATSDPRDLNIQYF. The CDR3 DNA follows: TGTGCCACCAGTGATCCCCGGGACCTAAACATTCAGTACTTC.

The CDR3 here is CASSQSEGITEAFF. In DNA, the CDR3 is TGTGCCAGCAGCCAATCGGAAGGTATCACTGAAGCTTTCTTT. The chain links TRBV3-1 (or the pseudogene TRBV3-2) to TRBJ1-1; D is uncertain. The CDR3 loop spans 14 amino acids. Germline values: CDR1 LGHDT, CDR2 YNNKEL (reference sequence). Trimming removed 2 bases at V and 4 bases at J, with 11 bases between.

The V and J genes are TRBV10-3 and TRBJ2-1; possible D gene TRBD1, 5 bases. This CDR3 is 13 amino acids long. V shed 10 bases and J shed 5 bases, with 15 bases lying between them. Germline loops: CDR1 ENHRY, CDR2 SYGVKD. CDR3 in amino acids: CATCPDTHNEQFF. The CDR3 nucleotides read TGTGCCACTTGCCCGGACACTCACAATGAGCAGTTCTTC.

This chain connects TRBV18 to TRBJ2-3, with 7 bases that match TRBD1. Trimming cost V 4 bases and J 3 bases; bases outside gene matches: 10. The CDR3 is 16 amino acids. Germline assignment: CDR1 KGHSH and CDR2 LQKENI. The CDR3 DNA follows: TGTGCCAGCTCACGAGACAGGGCTGGGGGTACAGATACGCAGTATTTT. Translated, it gives CASSRDRAGGTDTQYF.

This chain connects TRBV5-5 to TRBJ1-6; tentative D call: TRBD1 (5 bases). Trimming took off 1 base at V and 10 bases at J, with 18 bases between the two ends. The CDR3 covers 16 residues. From germline, CDR1 is SGHKS and CDR2 YYEKEE (reference sequence). The CDR3 DNA follows: TGTGCCAGCAGCTTGTTTGGTGGGGCGGGCGACTCACCCCTCCACTTT. The encoded protein is CASSLFGGAGDSPLHF.

The V and J genes are TRBV18 and TRBJ2-7, with unresolved D. The CDR3 is made up of 14 amino acids. Germline lookup yields CDR1 KGHSH and CDR2 LQKENI. The ends were cut back, 0 bases at V and 6 bases at J, with 12 bases in the middle. CDR3 loop: CASSPPETPVEQYF. CDR3 bases: TGTGCCAGCTCACCACCGGAGACCCCCGTCGAGCAGTACTTC.

The chain couples TRBV19 to TRBJ1-4; the match to TRBD1 covers 9 bases. The CDR3 runs 14 residues. Germline CDR1 reads LNHDA; CDR2 reads SQIVND (reference sequence). V gave up 6 bases and J gave up 8 bases; unmatched junction bases: 7. CDR3 protein: CASSPGTGREKLFF. In DNA form, the CDR3 reads TGTGCCAGTAGCCCCGGGACAGGGAGGGAAAAACTGTTTTTT.

The rearrangement links TRBV4-1 to TRBJ1-1, with TRBD1 matching 8 bases. Germline CDR1 MGHRA, CDR2 YSYEKL. This CDR3 region has 15 residues. With V trimmed by 4 bases and J by 0 bases, 4 bases remained unmatched. This CDR3 reads CASSPRQGMNTEAFF. CDR3 bases: TGCGCCAGCAGCCCTAGACAGGGGATGAACACTGAAGCTTTCTTT.

The genes are TRBV5-1 and TRBJ2-5; D is ambiguous. Germline lookup yields CDR1 SGHRS and CDR2 YFSETQ. CDR3 length: 14 amino acids. Trimming took 1 base from V and 2 from J, leaving 9 bases between them. CDR3 nucleotides: TGCGCCAGCAGCTTGTCGGCAGGACAAGAGACCCAGTACTTC. This sequence encodes CASSLSAGQETQYF.

The J gene is TRBJ1-6, the V gene TRBV6-5; D uncertain. The CDR3 extends over 16 amino acids. Trimming pared 0 bases from V and 5 bases from J, leaving 11 bases between. Germline-derived CDR1 and CDR2 are MNHEY and SVGAGI. The CDR3 nucleotides read TGTGCCAGCAGTTACTCGTGGTCAGCTAATAATTCACCCCTCCACTTT. This encodes CASSYSWSANNSPLHF.